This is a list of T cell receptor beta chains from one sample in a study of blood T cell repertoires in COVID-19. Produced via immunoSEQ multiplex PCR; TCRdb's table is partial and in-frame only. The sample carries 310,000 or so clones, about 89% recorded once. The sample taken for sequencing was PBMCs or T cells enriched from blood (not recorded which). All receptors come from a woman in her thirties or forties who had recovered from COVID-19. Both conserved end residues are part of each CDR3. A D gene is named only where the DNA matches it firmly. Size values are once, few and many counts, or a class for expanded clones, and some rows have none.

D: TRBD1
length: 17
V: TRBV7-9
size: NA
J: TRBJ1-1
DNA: TGTGCCAGCAGCCGATTAGTTGGGACAGGATTGAACACTGAAGCTTTCTTT
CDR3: CASSRLVGTGLNTEAFF

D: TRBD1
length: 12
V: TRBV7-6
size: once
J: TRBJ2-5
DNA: TGTGCCAGCAGCTACAGGGGAGAGACCCAGTACTTC
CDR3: CASSYRGETQYF

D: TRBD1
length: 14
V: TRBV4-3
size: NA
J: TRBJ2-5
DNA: TGCGCCAGCAGCCGGAGGACAGGACAAGAGACCCAGTACTTC
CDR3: CASSRRTGQETQYF

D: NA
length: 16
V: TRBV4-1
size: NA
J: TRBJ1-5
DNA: TGCGCCAGCAGCCAAGAAACAGAAGAAAACAATCAGCCCCAGCATTTT
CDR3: CASSQETEENNQPQHF

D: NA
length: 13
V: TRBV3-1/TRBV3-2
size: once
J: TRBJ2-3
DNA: TGTGCCAGCAGCCAAATGCACGGGAGTCCGCAGTATTTT
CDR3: CASSQMHGSPQYF

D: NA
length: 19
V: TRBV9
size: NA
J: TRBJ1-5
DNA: TGTGCCAGCAGCGTAGTTGGGCGAACAGGTCCGTACCGCAATCAGCCCCAGCATTTT
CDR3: CASSVVGRTGPYRNQPQHF

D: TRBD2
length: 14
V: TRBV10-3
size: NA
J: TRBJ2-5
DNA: TGTGCCATCAGTTGGGATAGCGGGGGTGAGACCCAGTACTTC
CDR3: CAISWDSGGETQYF

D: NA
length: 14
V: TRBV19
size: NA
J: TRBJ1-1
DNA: TGTGCCAGTAGGCGACAGGCCATGAACACTGAAGCTTTCTTT
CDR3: CASRRQAMNTEAFF

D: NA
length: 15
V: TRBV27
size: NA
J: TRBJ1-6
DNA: TGTGCCAGCAGTTCGGGGATCGGCCCCAATTCACCCCTCCACTTT
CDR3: CASSSGIGPNSPLHF

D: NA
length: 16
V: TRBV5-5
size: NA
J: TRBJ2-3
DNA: TGTGCCAGCAGCTTGGAACTACCATACGGCACAGATACGCAGTATTTT
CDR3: CASSLELPYGTDTQYF

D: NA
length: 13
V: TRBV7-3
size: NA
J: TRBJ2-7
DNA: TGTGCCAGCAGCTCCGGAGTCCACTCCGAGCAGTACTTC
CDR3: CASSSGVHSEQYF

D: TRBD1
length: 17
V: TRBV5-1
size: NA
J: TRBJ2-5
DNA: TGCGCCAGCAGCTTAACCGGGACAGGGGGCGCGGGGGAGACCCAGTACTTC
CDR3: CASSLTGTGGAGETQYF

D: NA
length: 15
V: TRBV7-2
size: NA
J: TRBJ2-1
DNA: TGTGCCAGCAGCCCCGGACTACCCCCCTACAATGAGCAGTTCTTC
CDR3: CASSPGLPPYNEQFF

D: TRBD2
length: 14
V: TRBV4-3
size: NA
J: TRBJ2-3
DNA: TGCGCCAGCAGCCCCTCGGAGGGAGGGGATACGCAGTATTTT
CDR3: CASSPSEGGDTQYF

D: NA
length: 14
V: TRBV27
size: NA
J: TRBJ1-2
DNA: TGTGCCAGCAGCCTCGGGGGAACAGCCTGGGGCTACACCTTC
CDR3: CASSLGGTAWGYTF

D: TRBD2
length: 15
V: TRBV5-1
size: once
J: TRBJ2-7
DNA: TGCGCCAGCAGCCACGGACTAGCGGGGTCCTACGAGCAGTACTTC
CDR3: CASSHGLAGSYEQYF

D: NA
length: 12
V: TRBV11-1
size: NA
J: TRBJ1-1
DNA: TGTGCCAGCAGCTCCCAGGGGACTGAAGCTTTCTTT
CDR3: CASSSQGTEAFF

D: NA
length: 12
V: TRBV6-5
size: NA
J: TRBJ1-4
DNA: TGTGCCAGCACGAGTAGGGGTGAAAAACTGTTTTTT
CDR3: CASTSRGEKLFF

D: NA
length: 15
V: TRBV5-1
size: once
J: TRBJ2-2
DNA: TGCGCCAGCAGCTTGGTAGGGGGAAACACCGGGGAGCTGTTTTTT
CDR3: CASSLVGGNTGELFF

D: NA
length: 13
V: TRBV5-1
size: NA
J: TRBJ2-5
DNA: TGCGCCAGCAGCTTGTTTGGAGTAGAGACCCAGTACTTC
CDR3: CASSLFGVETQYF

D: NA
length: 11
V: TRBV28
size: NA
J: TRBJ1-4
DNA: TGTGCCAGCAGGGACAACGAAAAACTGTTTTTT
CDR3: CASRDNEKLFF

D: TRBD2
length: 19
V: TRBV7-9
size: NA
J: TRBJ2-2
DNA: TGTGCCAGCAGCCTCCCCGGGACTAGCGGCCCGGGACGCACCGGGGAGCTGTTTTTT
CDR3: CASSLPGTSGPGRTGELFF

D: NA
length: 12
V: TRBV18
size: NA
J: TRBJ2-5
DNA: TGTGCCAGCTCAAACAGCCAAGAGACCCAGTACTTC
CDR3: CASSNSQETQYF

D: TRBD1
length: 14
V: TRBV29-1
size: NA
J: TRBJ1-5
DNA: TGCAGCGTTGTGGACAGGGGGAAAGGTCAGCCCCAGCATTTT
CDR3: CSVVDRGKGQPQHF

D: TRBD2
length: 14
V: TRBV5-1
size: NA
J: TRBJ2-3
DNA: TGCGCCACCCGGCTAGCGGGAAGCACAGATACGCAGTATTTT
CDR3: CATRLAGSTDTQYF

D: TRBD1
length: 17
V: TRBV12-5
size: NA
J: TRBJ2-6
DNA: TGTGCTAGTGCCCCGGGACAGGGGAGTTCTGGGGCCAACGTCCTGACTTTC
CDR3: CASAPGQGSSGANVLTF

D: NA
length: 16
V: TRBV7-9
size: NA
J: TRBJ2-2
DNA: TGTGCCAGCAGGGTGCCTGCGAGATTGAACACCGGGGAGCTGTTTTTT
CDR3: CASRVPARLNTGELFF

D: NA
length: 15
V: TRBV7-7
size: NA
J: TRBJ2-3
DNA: TGTGCTAGCAGCTTAGGACTCACTAGCACAGATACGCAGTATTTT
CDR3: CASSLGLTSTDTQYF

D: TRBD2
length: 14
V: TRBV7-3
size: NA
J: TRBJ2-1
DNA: TGTGCCAGCAGCTTCGCGGGGGGCCGGGATGAGCAGTTCTTC
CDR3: CASSFAGGRDEQFF

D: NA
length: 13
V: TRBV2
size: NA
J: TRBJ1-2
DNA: TGTGCCAGCAGTGAAGGGACAGTCTATGGCTACACCTTC
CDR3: CASSEGTVYGYTF

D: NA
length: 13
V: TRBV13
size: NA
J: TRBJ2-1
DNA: TGTGCCAGCAGCCCACTTACGGTCTATGAGCAGTTCTTC
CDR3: CASSPLTVYEQFF

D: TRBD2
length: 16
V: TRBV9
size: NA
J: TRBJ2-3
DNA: TGTGCCAGCAGCGTAGGTCTAGCGGGGATCACAGATACGCAGTATTTT
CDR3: CASSVGLAGITDTQYF

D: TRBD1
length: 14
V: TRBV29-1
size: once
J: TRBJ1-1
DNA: TGCAGCGTTGGGACAGGGGCCCTGAACACTGAAGCTTTCTTT
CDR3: CSVGTGALNTEAFF

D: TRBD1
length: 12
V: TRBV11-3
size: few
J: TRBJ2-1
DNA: TGTGCCAGCAGCTCCAGACAGGGTTCCCAGTTCTTC
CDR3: CASSSRQGSQFF

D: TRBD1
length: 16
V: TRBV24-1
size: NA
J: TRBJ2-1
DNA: TGTGCCACCAGTGATTTAGCCGGGACAGGTTACAATGAGCAGTTCTTC
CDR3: CATSDLAGTGYNEQFF

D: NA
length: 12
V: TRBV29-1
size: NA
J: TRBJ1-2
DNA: TGCAGCGTTAATTCGGGATCGCGGGGCTACACCTTC
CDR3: CSVNSGSRGYTF

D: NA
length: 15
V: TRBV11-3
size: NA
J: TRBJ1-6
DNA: TGTGCCAGCAGCTACCTCAAGGGGAATAATTCACCCCTCCACTTT
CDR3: CASSYLKGNNSPLHF